The present T cell receptor (beta chain) was sequenced within a study of CD8 T cells in Susac syndrome. This clonotype was seen only a few times. No antigen is known for it. RNA was extracted with the RNeasy kit, and a quantity of 0.5 to 1 ug was reverse transcribed using random hexamers. TCRdb ran MiXCR on the immunoSEQ multiplex PCR reads and lists one entry per CDR3 protein. The top ten hold 0.065% to 0.075% of the sample, which has about 250,000 distinct CDR3 sequences, 93% seen once. CD8+ and CD4+ T cells from blood underwent TCR beta sequencing, which was carried out in a high-throughput format. General study results and limits: As acknowledged by the study, its TCR sequencing and HLA analysis included a relatively small number of individuals.

The V end was cut by 6 bases, the J end by 0 bases, with 9 bases between. From germline, CDR1 is LNHDA and CDR2 SQIVND (reference sequence). The CDR3 contains 15 residues. This sequence joins TRBV19 and TRBJ2-6, with a weak D call TRBD1 (6 bases). The receptor was isolated from a human donor with multiple sclerosis. Sequencing was performed on CD4+ T cells from PBMCs. CDR3 sequence (DNA): TGTGCCAGTAGCCTGACAGGCTCTGGGGCCAACGTCCTGACTTTC. As protein: CASSLTGSGANVLTF.